The rows below give T cell receptor beta chains drawn from one sample of a study of T-cell reconstitution after alpha-beta-depleted transplantation in children. MiXCR, run by TCRdb on the PCR reads, gives a single entry per CDR3 protein. The sample has around 400,000 distinct CDR3 sequences, approximately 11% seen once. Sequenced material: PBMCs from the stem cell graft donor, taken from the stem cell graft. These receptors were obtained from a human donor who donated a stem cell graft to a child with acute myeloid leukemia. CDR3s include the opening cysteine and the closing phenylalanine or tryptophan. Fields, in order: J gene, D gene, V gene, clone size, CDR3 DNA, CDR3 protein. The D gene is left open where the match is weak. Clone size, where shown, is once, few, many, or a class for clones that have expanded.

>TRBJ2-2|TRBD1|TRBV6-2/TRBV6-3|NA
TGTGCCAGCAGTTGGACCAGGGGGCAGACCGGGGAGCTGTTTTTT
CASSWTRGQTGELFF
>TRBJ2-5|NA|TRBV12-3/TRBV12-4|NA
TGTGCCAGCAGTTTAGGGGCCGCGCGCCGGCAAGAGACCCAGTACTTC
CASSLGAARRQETQYF
>TRBJ2-7|TRBD1|TRBV6-2/TRBV6-3|few
TGTGCCAGCAGTCCGCCCGGGACAGGGAATTACGAGCAGTACTTC
CASSPPGTGNYEQYF
>TRBJ2-3|NA|TRBV20-1|NA
TGCAGTGCTAGATACGCGGGTGCTAGCACAGATACGCAGTATTTT
CSARYAGASTDTQYF
>TRBJ2-3|TRBD1|TRBV4-1|NA
TGCGCCAGCAGCCAAGCCCCGGGACAGGGGACAGATACGCAGTATTTT
CASSQAPGQGTDTQYF
>TRBJ1-1|NA|TRBV20-1|NA
TGCAGTGCTAGGGGGGGGGCTGTCGTCACTGAAGCTTTCTTT
CSARGGAVVTEAFF
>TRBJ1-5|NA|TRBV7-2|many
TGTGCCAGCAGCAAGATTGGAATCGGTCAGCCCCAGCATTTT
CASSKIGIGQPQHF
>TRBJ1-2|NA|TRBV9|NA
TGTGCCAGCAGCGTAGGGGCAGGGAATGGCTACACCTTC
CASSVGAGNGYTF
>TRBJ2-7|NA|TRBV6-2/TRBV6-3|NA
TGTGCCAGCAGTTTTATGTCGGCCTACGAGCAGTACTTC
CASSFMSAYEQYF
>TRBJ2-3|NA|TRBV30|few
TGTGCCTGGAGTGTAACCACAGATACGCAGTATTTT
CAWSVTTDTQYF
>TRBJ1-1|NA|TRBV7-9|many
TGTGCCAGCAGCTTAGTGGTCACTGAAGCTTTCTTT
CASSLVVTEAFF
>TRBJ1-1|NA|TRBV21-1|NA
TGTGCCAGCCCGGAAGCTTTCTTT
CASPEAFF
>TRBJ1-2|NA|TRBV20-1|few
TGCAGTGCTAGGAAAGGCGCTAACTATGGCTACACCTTC
CSARKGANYGYTF
>TRBJ2-5|TRBD2|TRBV6-5|NA
TGTGCCAGCAGTTACTCCGGGGGGGGAGTCCCTGCAGGGAAGGACCAGTACTTC
CASSYSGGGVPAGKDQYF
>TRBJ2-7|NA|TRBV9|few
TGTGCCAGCAGCGAGAGTTCTAGCTCCTACGAGCAGTACTTC
CASSESSSSYEQYF
>TRBJ2-1|TRBD1|TRBV6-2/TRBV6-3|NA
TGTGCCAGCAGTTACCCAGAACAGGGGGCTCATGAGCAGTTCTTC
CASSYPEQGAHEQFF
>TRBJ2-5|TRBD2|TRBV5-5|few
TGTGCCAGCAGCTTGGGGCTAGCGGGGGGGCAGGGAGAGACCCAGTACTTC
CASSLGLAGGQGETQYF
>TRBJ2-2|TRBD1|TRBV5-1|NA
TGCGCCAGCAGCCCCGGAGGGACAGGGAACACCGGGGAGCTGTTTTTT
CASSPGGTGNTGELFF
>TRBJ2-3|TRBD1|TRBV5-1|few
TGCGCCAGCAGCTTTTCGGGACAGGGGATCACAGATACGCAGTATTTT
CASSFSGQGITDTQYF
>TRBJ2-1|NA|TRBV20-1|NA
TGCAGTGCTAGAGATTCCAGGGGATGGCAGTTCTTC
CSARDSRGWQFF
>TRBJ1-1|TRBD1|TRBV5-1|many
TGCGCCAGCAGCTTCCCGTGGACAGGGGCGGTAGTGGACACTGAAGCTTTCTTT
CASSFPWTGAVVDTEAFF
>TRBJ2-1|NA|TRBV4-1|NA
TGCGCCAGCAGCCAAGACGGGCAGGGGAGCTACAATGAGCAGTTCTTC
CASSQDGQGSYNEQFF
>TRBJ2-4|TRBD1|TRBV5-1|few
TGCGCCAGCAGCTTGGAAGGGACAGGGGGCACCATAGCCAAAAACATTCAGTACTTC
CASSLEGTGGTIAKNIQYF
>TRBJ1-1|NA|TRBV20-1|NA
TGCAGTGCTGGAGGTCCCATGAACACTGAAGCTTTCTTT
CSAGGPMNTEAFF
>TRBJ2-4|NA|TRBV29-1|few
TGCAGCGCCAGGACTGCCAAAAACATTCAGTACTTC
CSARTAKNIQYF
>TRBJ2-2|NA|TRBV12-3/TRBV12-4|NA
TGTGCCAGCAGCCAAGTCGGACTTCCCGGGGAGCTGTTTTTT
CASSQVGLPGELFF
>TRBJ2-7|NA|TRBV18|NA
TGTGCCAGCTCACCCCCACAGGCCTACGAGCAGTACTTC
CASSPPQAYEQYF
>TRBJ2-3|TRBD2|TRBV12-3/TRBV12-4|NA
TGTGCCAGCAGCCCTCCCGGGACTAGCGAATACACAGATACGCAGTATTTT
CASSPPGTSEYTDTQYF
>TRBJ2-3|NA|TRBV20-1|NA
TGCAGTGCGCTCCCTATGGTGCGCACAGATACGCAGTATTTT
CSALPMVRTDTQYF
>TRBJ2-1|TRBD2|TRBV20-1|few
TGCAGTGCTAGAGTTGCGGGCGGGGGGGCGTTTAATGAGCAGTTCTTC
CSARVAGGGAFNEQFF
>TRBJ1-5|TRBD1|TRBV6-2/TRBV6-3|NA
TGTGCCAGCATGGGGACCGGGACAGGTCGATATTATAGCAATCAGCCCCAGCATTTT
CASMGTGTGRYYSNQPQHF
>TRBJ1-1|NA|TRBV20-1|NA
TGCAGTGCTAGAGGTCATGGGGACCTGCGGAAGACTGAAGCTTTCTTT
CSARGHGDLRKTEAFF
>TRBJ2-3|TRBD1|TRBV25-1|few
TGTGCCAGCAGTTCTAAGGGACAGGACACAGATACGCAGTATTTT
CASSSKGQDTDTQYF
>TRBJ1-1|TRBD1|TRBV20-1|NA
TGCAGTGCAGTACAGGGGGGTACTGAAGCTTTCTTT
CSAVQGGTEAFF
>TRBJ2-5|NA|TRBV20-1|NA
TGCAGTGCTCCCCCTCTGGGGGGGGCCTTGGAGACCCAGTACTTC
CSAPPLGGALETQYF
>TRBJ1-1|NA|TRBV15|many
TGTGCCACCAGCAGAGACCGGGCCAAGAACACTGAAGCTTTCTTT
CATSRDRAKNTEAFF
>TRBJ2-3|NA|TRBV12-3/TRBV12-4|many
TGTGCCAGCAGTTCAGACAGGATTAGCACAGATACGCAGTATTTT
CASSSDRISTDTQYF
>TRBJ1-5|TRBD1|TRBV19|NA
TGTGCCAGTAGTGCCCGGGACAGCCCCGGGGGAAATCAGCCCCAGCATTTT
CASSARDSPGGNQPQHF
>TRBJ1-3|TRBD1|TRBV29-1|NA
TGCAGCGACGTCCGACAGGGGCCGAGAAACACCATATATTTT
CSDVRQGPRNTIYF
>TRBJ2-3|NA|TRBV4-1|NA
TGCGCCAGCAGCCAACCCAACCGACTAGGAAGGGGAGATACGCAGTATTTT
CASSQPNRLGRGDTQYF
>TRBJ2-5|NA|TRBV18|NA
TGTGCCAGCTCACCACCGCAGGGGTCGGAGACCCAGTACTTC
CASSPPQGSETQYF
>TRBJ2-2|TRBD1|TRBV6-9|NA
TGTAGCAGCAGTTATGACGACAGGGGGAACACCGGGGAGCTGTTTTTT
CSSSYDDRGNTGELFF
>TRBJ2-2|TRBD2|TRBV27|once
TGTGCCAGCAGCTGGAAGCGGGGGGGCAGGAACACCGGGGAGCTGTTTTTT
CASSWKRGGRNTGELFF
>TRBJ1-1|NA|TRBV20-1|few
TGCAGTGCGGCGGGACATATGAACACTGAAGCTTTCTTT
CSAAGHMNTEAFF
>TRBJ2-3|TRBD2|TRBV3-1|NA
TGTGCCAGCAGCCAAGAAACTAGCGGGAGCGGTTTCTTCACAGATACGCAGTATTTT
CASSQETSGSGFFTDTQYF
>TRBJ2-5|NA|TRBV12-3/TRBV12-4|few
TGTGCCAGCAGTTCCCCAACGCGATCGGGCCAAGAGACCCAGTACTTC
CASSSPTRSGQETQYF
>TRBJ2-7|NA|TRBV27|many
TGTGCCAGCAGACCGGGACCTCGCTACGAGCAGTACTTC
CASRPGPRYEQYF
>TRBJ2-5|NA|TRBV10-3|few
TGTGCCACCAGAGGGAGGGAGACCCAGTACTTC
CATRGRETQYF
>TRBJ2-1|NA|TRBV20-1|few
TGCAGTGCTAGAGTCAAGGGGTGGTACCACAATGAGCAGTTCTTC
CSARVKGWYHNEQFF
>TRBJ2-1|TRBD1|TRBV9|NA
TGTGCCAGCAGCGTAGGATACAGGGGGCGTAGCAATGAGCAGTTCTTC
CASSVGYRGRSNEQFF
>TRBJ2-1|NA|TRBV4-3|NA
TGCGCCAGCAGCCAAGAAATCGAACAGCCTGAGCAGTTCTTC
CASSQEIEQPEQFF
>TRBJ1-1|NA|TRBV5-1|few
TGCGCCAGCAGCCCCCGGGAGGGCGGGAACACTGAAGCTTTCTTT
CASSPREGGNTEAFF
>TRBJ1-4|NA|TRBV19|many
TGTGCCAGTGCCCGGGACACCCATGAAAAACTGTTTTTT
CASARDTHEKLFF